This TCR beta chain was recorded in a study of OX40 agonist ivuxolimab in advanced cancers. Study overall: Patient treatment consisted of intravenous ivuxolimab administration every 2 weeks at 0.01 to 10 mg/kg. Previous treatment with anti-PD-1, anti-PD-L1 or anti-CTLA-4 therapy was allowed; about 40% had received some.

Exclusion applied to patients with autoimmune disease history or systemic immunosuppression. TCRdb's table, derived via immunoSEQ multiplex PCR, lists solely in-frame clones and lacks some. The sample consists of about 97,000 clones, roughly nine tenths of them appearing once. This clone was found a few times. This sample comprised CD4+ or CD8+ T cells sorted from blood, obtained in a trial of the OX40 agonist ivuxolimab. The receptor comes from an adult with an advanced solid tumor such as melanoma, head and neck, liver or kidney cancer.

Here the CDR3 reads CASTRGTGGTYEQYF. The CDR3 nucleotides read TGTGCCAGCACCAGAGGGACAGGGGGAACCTACGAGCAGTACTTC. This sequence joins TRBV5-6 and TRBJ2-7, with 11 positions matching TRBD1. The length of the CDR3 is 15 residues. Losses at the gene ends were 6 bases for V and 2 bases for J; bases not matched to a gene: 7. The germline V gene encodes CDR1 SGHDT and CDR2 YYEEEE.